The T cell receptor (beta chain) under discussion was sequenced for a study of cytomegalovirus exposure and HLA in healthy donors. Study findings and constraints: A later analysis showed that HLA-associated TCR beta chains had undergone more clonal expansion than equally common others. Reports indicate that TCR beta sequences accurately predicted the HLA-A and HLA-B alleles of most subjects. Prior analysis indicated that the majority of TCR beta V segments exhibited productivity approximately 87% or approximately 30% of the time. HLA alleles were associated with 15,000 to 20,000 TCR beta sequences in a later analysis at 0.05 false discovery rate.

PCR involved 60 Vbeta and 13 Jbeta primers. This table comes from immunoSEQ multiplex PCR, and its TCRdb copy is limited to in-frame clones, with some not included. This sample yields over 150,000 clones, of which almost 75% are seen a single time; 2.5% to 3.5% belongs to the top ten. This clone appeared once. Antigen: not known. Germline assignment: CDR1 KGHSH and CDR2 LQKENI. This CDR3 has 15 amino acids. With 3 bases removed from V and 0 bases from J, the gap between germline ends came to 9 bases. V usage is TRBV18 and J usage is TRBJ1-5, with D maybe TRBD1 (5 bases). The TCR was taken from a woman aged 30 to 39 in good health and CMV-seropositive. Sequencing was carried out using PBMCs. The CDR3 DNA is TGTGCCAGCTCACCTCAGGGCCATAGCAATCAGCCCCAGCATTTT. Translated, it gives CASSPQGHSNQPQHF. The full variable domain, completed using reference TRBV18 and TRBJ1-5, is NAGVMQNPRHLVRRRGQEARLRCSPMKGHSHVYWYRQLPEEGLKFMVYLQKENIIDESGMPKERFSAEFPKEGPSILRIQQVVRGDSAAYFCASSPQGHSNQPQHFGDGTRLSIL.